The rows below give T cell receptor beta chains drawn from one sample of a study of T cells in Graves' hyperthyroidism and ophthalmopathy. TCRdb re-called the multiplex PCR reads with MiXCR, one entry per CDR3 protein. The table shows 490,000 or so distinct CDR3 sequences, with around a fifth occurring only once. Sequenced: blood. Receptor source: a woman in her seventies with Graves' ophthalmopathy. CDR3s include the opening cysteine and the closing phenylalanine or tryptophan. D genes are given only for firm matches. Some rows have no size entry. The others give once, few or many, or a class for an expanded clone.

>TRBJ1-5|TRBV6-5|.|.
TGTGCCAGCAGTTACGGGGGGCTCTATAGCAATCAGCCCCAGCATTTT
CASSYGGLYSNQPQHF
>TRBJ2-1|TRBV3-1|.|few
TGTGCCAGCAGCCGGGGACTGGGGGCCAATGAGCAGTTCTTC
CASSRGLGANEQFF
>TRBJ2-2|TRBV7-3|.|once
TGTGCCAGCAGCGCAAAGTCGGGAGTAGGATCCGGGGAGCTGTTTTTT
CASSAKSGVGSGELFF
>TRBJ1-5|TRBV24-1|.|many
TGTGCCACCAGTGATTCTCCTTATCAGCCCCAGCATTTT
CATSDSPYQPQHF
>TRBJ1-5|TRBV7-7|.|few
TGTGCTAGCAGCCGCGATCTCAATCAGCCCCAGCATTTT
CASSRDLNQPQHF
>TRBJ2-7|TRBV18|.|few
TGTGCCAGCTCCTCGGCTTGGGAGCAGTACTTC
CASSSAWEQYF
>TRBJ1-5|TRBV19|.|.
TGTGCCAGTAGTACCCGGACGATGGGTCCCCATAATCAGCCCCAGCATTTT
CASSTRTMGPHNQPQHF
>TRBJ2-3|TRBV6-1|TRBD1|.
TGTGCCAGCAGTCCCGACAGGGGGAATACAGATACGCAGTATTTT
CASSPDRGNTDTQYF
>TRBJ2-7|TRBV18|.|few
TGTGCCAGCTCCGCCCGGGGCTTAACCTACGAGCAGTACTTC
CASSARGLTYEQYF
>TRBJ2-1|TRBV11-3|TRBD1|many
TGTGCCAGCAGCTTGTTTGGGGGGACAGGGTCCAATGAGCAGTTCTTC
CASSLFGGTGSNEQFF
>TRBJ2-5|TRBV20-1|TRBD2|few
TGCAGTGCTCTTAGGGCCCTAGCGGGAGATAAGACCCAGTACTTC
CSALRALAGDKTQYF
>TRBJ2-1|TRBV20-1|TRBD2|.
TGCAGTGGGACTAGCGGGACACACAATGAGCAGTTCTTC
CSGTSGTHNEQFF
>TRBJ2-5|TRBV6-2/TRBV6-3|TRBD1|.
TGTGCCAGCAGTTCAAGATCTGGACAGGGGGCGGGGGAGACCCAGTACTTC
CASSSRSGQGAGETQYF
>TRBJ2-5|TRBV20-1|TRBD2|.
TGCAGTGCTAGAGATTTGGGACTAGCGGGAGAGACCCAGTACTTC
CSARDLGLAGETQYF
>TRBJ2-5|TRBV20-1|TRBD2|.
TGCAGTGTCAGAAATCCTAGCGGGAATCAAGAGACCCAGTACTTC
CSVRNPSGNQETQYF
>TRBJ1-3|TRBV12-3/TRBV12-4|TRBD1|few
TGTGCCAGCAGTTCCGGGACAGGGGTTCTTAGTGGAAACACCATATATTTT
CASSSGTGVLSGNTIYF
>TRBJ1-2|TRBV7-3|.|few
TGTACCGCTTGGTCAGTCTCTGGCTACACCTTC
CTAWSVSGYTF
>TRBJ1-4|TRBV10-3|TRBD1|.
TGTGCCATCAGTGAACCAGACAGGGGAAATGAAAAACTGTTTTTT
CAISEPDRGNEKLFF
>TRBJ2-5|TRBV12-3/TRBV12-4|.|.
TGTGCCAGCAGCCAAGGGGTAGTAAACCAAGAGACCCAGTACTTC
CASSQGVVNQETQYF
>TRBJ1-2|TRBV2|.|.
TGTGCCGGCAGTGGGGGATCTAACTATGGCTACACCTTC
CAGSGGSNYGYTF
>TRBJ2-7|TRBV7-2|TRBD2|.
TGTGCCAGCAGTTTAGGAGGGGTCGGGGGACTACTCTACGAGCAGTACTTC
CASSLGGVGGLLYEQYF
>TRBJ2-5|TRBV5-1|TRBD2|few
TGCGCCAGCAGCCCGACTAGCAAAGAGACCCAGTACTTC
CASSPTSKETQYF
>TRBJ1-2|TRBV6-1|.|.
TGTGCCAGCAGCTCCACTGGTGAGGGCTACACCTTC
CASSSTGEGYTF
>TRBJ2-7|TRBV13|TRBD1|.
TGTGCCAGCAGCTGGACAGGGATCGTCTACGAGCAGTACTTC
CASSWTGIVYEQYF
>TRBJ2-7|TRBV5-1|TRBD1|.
TGCGCCAGCAGCGGGGGACAGGGGGTCTACGAGCAGTACTTC
CASSGGQGVYEQYF
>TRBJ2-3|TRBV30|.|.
TGTGCCTGGAATGGGAAGGATGCCGGGGATACGCAGTATTTT
CAWNGKDAGDTQYF
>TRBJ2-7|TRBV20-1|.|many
TGCAGTGCTAGACTCCCCTACGAGCAGTACTTC
CSARLPYEQYF
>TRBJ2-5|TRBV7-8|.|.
TGTGCCAGCAGATACATTTTGGGGGCGGGGGAGACCCAGTACTTC
CASRYILGAGETQYF
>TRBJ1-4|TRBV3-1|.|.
TGTGCCAGCAGCCAAGGAGTTAAGGGAAGACTGTTTTTT
CASSQGVKGRLFF
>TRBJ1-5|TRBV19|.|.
TGTGCCAGTAGTCAAAAAAACTCAAACCATCAGCCCCAGCATTTT
CASSQKNSNHQPQHF
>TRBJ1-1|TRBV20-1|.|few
TGCAGTGCTAGATTCGGCGGGGGACGGACTGAAGCTTTCTTT
CSARFGGGRTEAFF
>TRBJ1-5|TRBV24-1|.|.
TGTGCCACCAGTGACCCAAATCAGCCCCAGCATTTT
CATSDPNQPQHF
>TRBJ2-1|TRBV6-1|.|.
TGTGCCAGCAGTAAGGGGGGGGGGAACAATGAGCAGTTCTTC
CASSKGGGNNEQFF
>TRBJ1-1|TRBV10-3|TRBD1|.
TGTGCCACTATCGAGGGGGCGAATCCTCTGAGCACTGAAGCTTTCTTT
CATIEGANPLSTEAFF
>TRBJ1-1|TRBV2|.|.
TGTGCCAGCAGCGAGTTGGGACGGGGCACTGAAGCTCTCTTT
CASSELGRGTEALF
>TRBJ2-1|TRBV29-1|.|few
TGCAGCGCCGGGACCAAGACTACAAATGAGCAGTTCTTC
CSAGTKTTNEQFF
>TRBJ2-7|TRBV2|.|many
TGTGCCAGCAGTGCCGCCGTGAACTACGAGCAGTACTTC
CASSAAVNYEQYF
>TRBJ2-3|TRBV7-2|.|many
TGTGCCAGCAGCTCGGAGGGGGTTCGCACAGATACGCAGTATTTT
CASSSEGVRTDTQYF
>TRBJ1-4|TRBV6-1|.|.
TGTGCCAGCAGTGAAAATTCTCCAGGCATGAGAGAAAAACTGTTTTTT
CASSENSPGMREKLFF